The 10 T cell receptor beta chains below all came from one sample that was sequenced in a study of glioma-infiltrating T cells after dendritic cell vaccination. Clones were sequenced by immunoSEQ multiplex PCR, and TCRdb holds only the in-frame ones, with some missing. This sample has over 90,000 clones, with around 80% found just once. Stated time point: after dendritic cell vaccination, including at tumor progression/relapse. The sequenced sample was blood, obtained after dendritic cell vaccination. These receptors all stem from a human donor with glioblastoma.

The J gene is TRBJ2-7, the V gene TRBV30, with 7 positions matching TRBD1. CDR3 length: 14 residues. Germline CDR1 GTSNPN, CDR2 SVGIG (reference sequence). After removal of 6 bases from V and 4 bases from J, the junction contained 12 bases not matched to a gene. The CDR3 region is CACWIQGKAYEQYF. The CDR3 nucleotides are TGTGCCTGCTGGATACAGGGGAAAGCGTACGAGCAGTACTTC.

The rearrangement links TRBV11-2 to TRBJ2-3; D ambiguous. The V gene's germline CDR1 is SGHAT and CDR2 FQNNGV. Trimming cost V 5 bases and J 3 bases, with 3 bases left between them. This CDR3 contains 11 residues. In DNA form, the CDR3 reads TGTGCCAGCAGCCCGACAGATACGCAGTATTTT. This encodes CASSPTDTQYF.

To note about this clone: A read error may produce the germline difference seen at one junction end. The chain has TRBV9 and TRBJ2-7, with 9 positions matching TRBD2. Germline V lookup: CDR1 SGDLS, CDR2 YYNGEE. The CDR3 is made up of 14 amino acids. The CDR3 nucleotides are TGTGCCAGCAGTGTAGCGGGAGCATCCTACGAGCAGTACTTC. It is translated as CASSVAGASYEQYF.

In its sample, this clone was seen once. CDR3 DNA: TGTGCCAGTAGTTTCGGACTCATGGGTGGTGAAGCTTTCTTT. Amino acid sequence: CASSFGLMGGEAFF. This chain uses TRBV19 with TRBJ1-1; no clear D. CDR1 LNHDA and CDR2 SQIVND come from the germline V gene (reference sequence). V shed 5 bases and J shed 7 bases, with 17 bases lying between them. The CDR3 contains 14 residues.

This clone was seen once. The chain carries TRBV4-1 and TRBJ2-7; tentative D call: TRBD2 (5 bases). Germline V gene sequence: CDR1 MGHRA, CDR2 YSYEKL. Between the trimmed V and J ends, which lost 4 bases and 7 bases, there was a span of 20 bases. The CDR3 length is 15 residues. CDR3 in DNA: TGCGCCAGCAGCCCTCCCGGACTCATTAAACATGAGCAGTACTTC. The encoded protein is CASSPPGLIKHEQYF.

This rearrangement joins TRBV30 to TRBJ1-1; D unclear. This CDR3 has 13 amino acids. Trimming removed 3 bases at V and 4 bases at J, with 12 bases between. The V gene's germline CDR1 is GTSNPN and CDR2 SVGIG (reference sequence). The CDR3 DNA sequence: TGTGCCTGGAGGTACAGTCCCCTCACTGAAGCTTTCTTT. The encoded protein is CAWRYSPLTEAFF.

This clone is a singleton in its sample. This chain links TRBV5-1 with TRBJ2-3; no reliable D call. V lost 0 bases, J lost 6 bases, and 14 bases lay in between. CDR3 length: 15 residues. Germline V gene lookup returns CDR1 SGHRS and CDR2 YFSETQ. The CDR3 region is CASSLGSVIMDTQYF. For the CDR3, the DNA is TGCGCCAGCAGCTTGGGTTCGGTGATAATGGATACGCAGTATTTT.

This clone was seen only once. This sequence joins TRBV19 and TRBJ1-1; 7 nucleotides line up with TRBD1. The CDR3 extends over 15 amino acids. Unmatched junction bases numbered 3, after V lost 1 base and J lost 1 base. CDR1 and CDR2 (germline): LNHDA, SQIVND (reference sequence). As DNA, the CDR3 is TGTGCCAGTAGTATAGGGAGACAGGGGAACACTGAAGCTTTCTTT. Translating gives CASSIGRQGNTEAFF.

This clone was recorded once. J is TRBJ2-2 and V is TRBV5-1, with TRBD2 as a possible D gene (6 bases). The germline V and J ends were trimmed by 0 bases and 6 bases, with 9 bases remaining between them. Germline-derived CDR1 and CDR2 are SGHRS and YFSETQ. The CDR3 is 14 amino acids. CDR3 loop: CASSLGLGPGELFF. DNA of the CDR3: TGCGCCAGCAGCTTGGGACTAGGACCCGGGGAGCTGTTTTTT.

The V call is TRBV4-1, the J call TRBJ2-7; D may be TRBD1 (6 bases). Germline-derived CDR1 and CDR2 are MGHRA and YSYEKL. This CDR3 is 15 amino acids long. V gave up 1 base and J gave up 0 bases, with 10 bases separating them. The CDR3 DNA reads as TGCGCCAGCAGCCAAGTAGAGGGGGACTCCTACGAGCAGTACTTC. It specifies CASSQVEGDSYEQYF.